A selection of T cell receptor beta chains follows, all from one sample in a study of blood T cell repertoires in COVID-19. The repertoire was sequenced with immunoSEQ multiplex PCR; TCRdb's copy has only in-frame clones and lacks some. The sample shows 360,000 or so clones, roughly four fifths of them seen only once. The source material was PBMCs or T cells enriched from blood (not recorded which). Receptors were obtained from a woman aged 45 to 65 who had recovered from COVID-19. The CDR3 runs from the conserved cysteine through the conserved F or W. D genes are given only for firm matches. The size entry is marked missing in some rows and otherwise reads once, few, many or a size class.

j_call v_call d_call clone_size cdr3_nt cdr3_aa
TRBJ1-5 TRBV14 TRBD1 NA TGTGCCAGCAGCCACGGTGAACAGGGGTCCGGTCAGCCCCAGCATTTT CASSHGEQGSGQPQHF
TRBJ2-2 TRBV10-2 TRBD1 NA TGCGCCAGCAGGGGACAGGCTCTGACCGGGGAGCTGTTTTTT CASRGQALTGELFF
TRBJ1-1 TRBV6-6 NA NA TGTGCCAGCAGTCGATCGGAAACAGGGACACGGTCCACTGAAGCTTTCTTT CASSRSETGTRSTEAFF
TRBJ1-2 TRBV30 TRBD1 NA TGTGCCTGGAGTGTAGTACGACAGGGGGCTTGCACCTTC CAWSVVRQGACTF
TRBJ1-6 TRBV5-8 NA NA TGTGCCAGCAGCTTAGTTTCGGGGAGCTCCTATAATTCACCCCTCCACTTT CASSLVSGSSYNSPLHF
TRBJ1-1 TRBV6-2/TRBV6-3 TRBD1 once TGTGCCAGCAGTCACACAGGGGAGTCTGAAGCTTTCTTT CASSHTGESEAFF
TRBJ2-1 TRBV7-2 TRBD2 NA TGTGCCAGCAGCCCCGTCGGGGGGTACAATGAGCAGTTCTTC CASSPVGGYNEQFF
TRBJ1-1 TRBV7-9 NA NA TGTGCCAGCAGCTTCCCAGTCGATACTGAAGCTTTCTTT CASSFPVDTEAFF
TRBJ2-7 TRBV6-2/TRBV6-3 TRBD2 NA TGTGCCAGCAGTTTGACGACTAGCGGGAGCTCCTACGAGCAGTACTTC CASSLTTSGSSYEQYF
TRBJ2-7 TRBV6-5 TRBD1 NA TGTGCCAGCAGACCTGGACAGGTAGATTACGAGCAGTACTTC CASRPGQVDYEQYF
TRBJ1-6 TRBV19 TRBD1 few TGTGCCAGTATGCCGGGACAGGGACTTTCATATGGGTCCCTCCACTTT CASMPGQGLSYGSLHF
TRBJ1-3 TRBV5-1 NA few TGCGCCAGCAGCTTGCTAGGGGGTGGAAACACCATATATTTT CASSLLGGGNTIYF
TRBJ1-2 TRBV5-1 NA NA TGCGCCAGCAGCTCCGGCAGGGAAAACTATGGCTACACCTTC CASSSGRENYGYTF
TRBJ1-1 TRBV11-2 NA NA TGTGCCAGCAGCGTCCTAGATGGGTGGAACACTGAAGCTTTCTTT CASSVLDGWNTEAFF
TRBJ2-3 TRBV24-1 NA NA TGTGCCACCAGTGATCCAGCAGATACGCAGTATTTT CATSDPADTQYF
TRBJ1-4 TRBV5-1 NA NA TGCGCCAGCAGCTTGGACAGGGCGGAAGAAAAACTGTTTTTT CASSLDRAEEKLFF
TRBJ2-5 TRBV2 TRBD2 once TGTGCCAGCAGGGAGGGACTAGCGGGGGAGACCCAGTACTTC CASREGLAGETQYF
TRBJ2-1 TRBV30 TRBD2 NA TGTGCCTGGATCGTCCGGGCTAGCGGGATGTACAATGAGCAGTTCTTC CAWIVRASGMYNEQFF
TRBJ2-2 TRBV9 TRBD1 NA TGTGCCAGCAGCGCAAGGACAGGGTTCCTTGTCGCGAACACCGGGGAGCTGTTTTTT CASSARTGFLVANTGELFF
TRBJ2-3 TRBV6-2/TRBV6-3 TRBD2 NA TGTGCCAGCAGTATCGGGACTAGCGGGAGGGTCACAGATACGCAGTATTTT CASSIGTSGRVTDTQYF
TRBJ2-3 TRBV3-1/TRBV3-2 TRBD2 NA TGTGCCAGCGGGGCTAGCGGAGGGAATACGCAGTATTTT CASGASGGNTQYF
TRBJ2-1 TRBV6-5 NA NA TGTGCCAGCAGTAATGACCGGGTCATGAGGAATGAGCAGTTCTTC CASSNDRVMRNEQFF
TRBJ1-4 TRBV10-3 NA NA TGTGCCATCAGTGCGGGGGCAACTAATGAAAAACTGTTTTTT CAISAGATNEKLFF
TRBJ2-1 TRBV3-1/TRBV3-2 NA NA TGTGCCAGCAGCCTACGACTAGACTGGGTGAATGAGCAGTTCTTC CASSLRLDWVNEQFF
TRBJ1-2 TRBV2 NA NA TGTGCCAGCAAACAGGGAGACTATGGCTACACCTTC CASKQGDYGYTF
TRBJ1-2 TRBV6-5 NA NA TGTGCCAGCAGCACCTCACAGGGTCCCTATGGCTACACCTTC CASSTSQGPYGYTF
TRBJ2-5 TRBV29-1 TRBD2 NA TGCAGCGTTGAAAAAAATAGCGGGGGGTACCAGAACCAAGAGACCCAGTACTTC CSVEKNSGGYQNQETQYF
TRBJ1-1 TRBV29-1 NA NA TGCAGCGTAAGCCCGGGCCAGGGGACTGAAGCTTTCTTT CSVSPGQGTEAFF
TRBJ1-2 TRBV7-9 NA NA TGTGCCAGCAGGGGACTGGGACTGGTTGACGGCTACACCTTC CASRGLGLVDGYTF
TRBJ1-1 TRBV11-1 NA few TGTGCCAGCAGCCGGACAGTTGAAGCTTTCTTT CASSRTVEAFF
TRBJ1-2 TRBV18 TRBD1 NA TGTGCCAGCTCACCACCGGACAGGGGAATCTCTGGCTACACCTTC CASSPPDRGISGYTF
TRBJ1-2 TRBV29-1 NA NA TGCAGCGGCGGGACCCGTTGGGGCTACACCTTC CSGGTRWGYTF
TRBJ1-1 TRBV27 NA NA TGTGCCAGCAGTATGCCGGGGTATATAACTGAAGCTTTCTTT CASSMPGYITEAFF
TRBJ1-1 TRBV4-2 TRBD1 NA TGTGCCAGCAGCCAAGTAGGGTCCCGGACAGGTGAAGCTTTCTTT CASSQVGSRTGEAFF
TRBJ1-2 TRBV19 TRBD1 NA TGTGCCAGTACCAACGGACAGGGGAACCTCTATGGCTACACCTTC CASTNGQGNLYGYTF
TRBJ1-5 TRBV7-3 TRBD1 NA TGTGCCAGCAGCCATCGACAGGGAGGTGTTTTGGGGCAAGGGCCCCAGCATTTT CASSHRQGGVLGQGPQHF
TRBJ2-1 TRBV5-1 NA NA TGCGCCAGCAGCTTGCTCCCGGGTCTGAACAATGAGCAGTTCTTC CASSLLPGLNNEQFF
TRBJ2-5 TRBV11-1 NA once TGTGCCAGCAGCCGAAAGAGTCCGCGGGGAGAGACCCAGTACTTC CASSRKSPRGETQYF
TRBJ2-1 TRBV5-1 TRBD1 NA TGCGCCAGCAGCCCTAACAGGGGTGGTGAGCAGTTCTTC CASSPNRGGEQFF
TRBJ1-1 TRBV5-1 NA once TGCGCCAGCAGCTTGGATGGGCGCACTGAAGCTTTCTTT CASSLDGRTEAFF
TRBJ1-4 TRBV19 NA NA TGTGCCAGTAGTCCGGGAGGAACTAATGAAAAACTGTTTTTT CASSPGGTNEKLFF
TRBJ1-4 TRBV11-3 NA NA TGTGCCAGCAGCGCCACCGGACTGATTAATGAAAAACTGTTTTTT CASSATGLINEKLFF
TRBJ1-5 TRBV19 TRBD1 NA TGTGCCAGTAGTACGCGACAGGGGTATCAGCCCCAGCATTTT CASSTRQGYQPQHF
TRBJ2-3 TRBV9 TRBD2 NA TGTGCCAGCAGCGTCTCGGGACTAGCGGGGGGCTCGTCCACAGATACGCAGTATTTT CASSVSGLAGGSSTDTQYF
TRBJ1-5 TRBV27 NA NA TGTGCCAGCAGCCCCATTAGTCTGACAGGTTTAAATCAGCCCCAGCATTTT CASSPISLTGLNQPQHF
TRBJ1-5 TRBV4-3 TRBD1 NA TGCGCCAGCAGCCAGGACAGGGCGGGCAATCAGCCCCAGCATTTT CASSQDRAGNQPQHF
TRBJ2-7 TRBV19 TRBD2 once TGTGCCAGTAGACCCTTAGCGGGAGGCGGCGAGCAGTACTTC CASRPLAGGGEQYF
TRBJ1-1 TRBV5-1 NA NA TGCGCCAGCAGCTTGGATACGACAGTCCACACTGAAGCTTTCTTT CASSLDTTVHTEAFF
TRBJ1-2 TRBV5-4 NA NA TGTGCCAACAGCACGGGACAACAGAACTATGGCTACACCTTC CANSTGQQNYGYTF
TRBJ2-1 TRBV6-2/TRBV6-3 TRBD2 NA TGTGCCAGCAGTTCCGGAGACAGACGGACTAGCGGGACCTACAATGAGCAGTTCTTC CASSSGDRRTSGTYNEQFF
TRBJ2-1 TRBV30 TRBD2 NA TGTGCCGGAATTGAGGGCGGGAGGGCTTATAGAGAGCAGTTCTTC CAGIEGGRAYREQFF
TRBJ1-3 TRBV4-3 NA NA TGCGCCAGCAGCCAAGACTGGGGCCAGAAGACCACCATATATTTT CASSQDWGQKTTIYF
TRBJ1-1 TRBV7-8 NA NA TGTGCCAGCAGCTTAGGTCAGGCCAACACTGAAGCTTTCTTT CASSLGQANTEAFF
TRBJ1-5 TRBV7-6 NA NA TGTGCCAGCAGCTTTGGGCCAGATAGCAATCAGCCCCAGCATTTT CASSFGPDSNQPQHF